This T cell receptor beta chain was retrieved from a study of long-term antiretroviral therapy in people with HIV. Notes on the study in general: ART adherence was not documented, and neither viral resistance nor therapy changes had any data. ART was followed by higher diversity that remained below transplant donor controls.

Trimming removed 3 bases from V and 9 bases from J; junction bases left unmatched: 12. The CDR3 is 16 amino acids. Per germline, CDR1 LGHNA and CDR2 YSLEER. Of note for this clone: Its antigen is currently unknown.

It was version v3.0 of the immunoSEQ assay that was run at survey level. Measured with immunoSEQ multiplex PCR; TCRdb has only the in-frame clones, and not every one. The sample records about 24,000 clones, 75% to 90% being singletons. Sample: unsorted PBMCs, taken roughly 6.2 years after starting antiretroviral therapy. The chain is built from TRBV4-3 and TRBJ2-1, with 9 bases identical to TRBD2. The receptor was derived from a young man with HIV. CDR3 residues: CASSQTAGLAGSEQFF. The CDR3 DNA reads as TGCGCCAGCAGCCAGACGGCGGGACTAGCTGGTAGTGAGCAGTTCTTC.